This T cell receptor beta chain derives from a study of blood T cell repertoires in COVID-19. Across the study: Sites in the United States, Italy and Spain provided acute and convalescent COVID-19 samples. Nucleic acid was either cDNA or gDNA, and it came from T cells, B-cell-depleted T cells, or PBMCs.

The germline V gene encodes CDR1 LNHDA and CDR2 SQIVND (reference sequence). The germline V and J ends were trimmed by 6 bases and 4 bases, with 10 bases remaining between them. The CDR3 consists of 13 residues. In the source study's methods: Nucleated cell counts were estimated from reference gene primer amplification. Produced via immunoSEQ multiplex PCR; TCRdb's table is partial and in-frame only. That table is the source of V, J and clone size, and D and trimming were worked out from the DNA. The sample lists about 60,000 clones, 78% seen once, with 10% to 15% in the top ten. V usage is TRBV19 and J usage is TRBJ1-5; no clear D gene. Sequencing used peripheral blood. The sequence was obtained from a man aged 80 or over with acute or convalescent COVID-19. The CDR3: CASSHTGNQPQHF. The CDR3 coding sequence is TGTGCCAGTAGCCATACGGGTAATCAGCCCCAGCATTTT.